This TCR beta chain emerged from a study of blood T cell repertoires in COVID-19. V gave up 6 bases and J gave up 7 bases, with 12 bases separating them. Germline CDR1 and CDR2: MNHEY and SVGEGT. The CDR3 runs to 13 residues. Sequencing was performed with immunoSEQ multiplex PCR; in TCRdb, only in-frame clones are kept and a portion is missing. Here the sample spans under 300,000 clones, approximately 90% being singletons. V gene TRBV6-2 or TRBV6-3 combines with J gene TRBJ1-4, with D hard to call. This TCR was sampled from a man aged 30 to 39 who had recovered from COVID-19. The sequencing input was peripheral blood. The CDR3 coding sequence is TGTGCCAGCAGCCTGACAAGAGCTGAAAAACTGTTTTTT. Translating it yields CASSLTRAEKLFF.